The rows below give T cell receptor beta chains drawn from one sample of a study of T cells in Graves' hyperthyroidism and ophthalmopathy. From the multiplex PCR reads, TCRdb called clonotypes with MiXCR, one entry per CDR3 protein. Counted here are about 480,000 distinct CDR3 sequences, 22% occurring once; the ten biggest clones make up 45% to 55%. Material for sequencing was blood. The receptor set was obtained from a woman between 65 and 79 years old with Graves' ophthalmopathy. The CDR3 runs from the conserved cysteine through the conserved F or W. D genes are given only for firm matches. Size tells how often a clone was seen (once, few, many) or the class of an expanded clone, and some rows leave it out.

D gene	clone size	V gene	J gene	CDR3 protein	CDR3 DNA
TRBD2	NA	TRBV4-3	TRBJ2-1	CASSQVDGRANEQFF	TGCGCCAGCAGCCAAGTCGACGGGAGGGCCAATGAGCAGTTCTTC
NA	NA	TRBV19	TRBJ2-2	CASSNPLQGAGELFF	TGTGCCAGCAGTAATCCCCTACAGGGAGCCGGGGAGCTGTTTTTT
TRBD1	many	TRBV3-1	TRBJ1-1	CASSQVTGVTEAFF	TGTGCCAGCAGCCAAGTGACAGGGGTTACTGAAGCTTTCTTT
NA	few	TRBV6-6	TRBJ2-1	CASSYMGASNEQFF	TGTGCCAGCAGTTACATGGGGGCTAGTAATGAGCAGTTCTTC
NA	few	TRBV7-9	TRBJ2-3	CASSYFGDTDTQYF	TGTGCCAGCAGCTACTTCGGTGACACAGATACGCAGTATTTT
NA	NA	TRBV12-3/TRBV12-4	TRBJ2-5	CANSLSGLETQYF	TGTGCCAACAGTTTATCTGGGTTAGAGACCCAGTACTTC
NA	NA	TRBV4-1	TRBJ1-5	CASSQDHYDRLPNQPQHF	TGCGCCAGCAGCCAAGACCACTATGACAGACTACCCAATCAGCCCCAGCATTTT
NA	few	TRBV7-3	TRBJ2-3	CASSGGISTDTQYF	TGTGCCAGCAGTGGGGGGATCAGCACAGATACGCAGTATTTT
NA	few	TRBV6-5	TRBJ1-3	CASSYARGPGNTIYF	TGTGCCAGCAGTTACGCGAGAGGCCCCGGAAACACCATATATTTT
TRBD2	NA	TRBV28	TRBJ2-1	CASSLGVAGTDYNEQFF	TGTGCCAGCAGCTTAGGCGTAGCGGGAACGGACTACAATGAGCAGTTCTTC
NA	few	TRBV5-5	TRBJ2-3	CASSLGRVRTDTQYF	TGTGCCAGCAGCTTGGGAAGAGTCCGCACAGATACGCAGTATTTT
NA	many	TRBV7-2	TRBJ2-3	CASSLWQGVTDTQYF	TGTGCCAGCAGCTTATGGCAGGGCGTCACAGATACGCAGTATTTT
TRBD1	few	TRBV19	TRBJ2-3	CASSTTGTGGDTQYF	TGTGCCAGTAGTACGACCGGGACAGGGGGTGATACGCAGTATTTT
TRBD1	many	TRBV27	TRBJ2-7	CASSRGTGSHEQYF	TGTGCCAGCAGTAGGGGGACAGGGTCTCACGAGCAGTACTTC
TRBD1	few	TRBV7-9	TRBJ1-2	CASSLAWDRQNYGYTF	TGTGCCAGCAGCTTAGCTTGGGACAGGCAAAACTATGGCTACACCTTC
NA	few	TRBV5-4	TRBJ2-5	CASSLVASQETQYF	TGTGCCAGCAGCTTGGTAGCTAGCCAAGAGACCCAGTACTTC
TRBD1	NA	TRBV29-1	TRBJ1-2	CSVTTGTGDGYTF	TGCAGCGTTACGACGGGGACAGGGGACGGCTACACCTTC
NA	NA	TRBV18	TRBJ1-5	CASSPNYSNQPQHF	TGTGCCAGCTCACCAAATTATAGCAATCAGCCCCAGCATTTT
NA	NA	TRBV7-2	TRBJ2-1	CASSEYPSGEQFF	TGTGCCAGCAGCGAGTACCCATCGGGTGAGCAGTTCTTC
NA	NA	TRBV15	TRBJ2-5	CATSRDSQETQCF	TGTGCCACCAGCAGGGACAGCCAAGAGACCCAGTGCTTC
NA	many	TRBV2	TRBJ2-7	CASSAWGYEQYF	TGTGCCAGCAGTGCATGGGGATACGAGCAGTACTTC
NA	few	TRBV7-9	TRBJ2-7	CASSIAGQAYEQYF	TGTGCCAGCAGCATAGCGGGACAGGCCTACGAGCAGTACTTC
TRBD1	many	TRBV20-1	TRBJ1-2	CSARDPQGVVGGYTF	TGCAGTGCTAGAGATCCCCAGGGGGTAGTTGGTGGCTACACCTTC
TRBD1	NA	TRBV6-6	TRBJ2-7	CASSYSGQPGSYEQYF	TGTGCCAGCAGTTACTCGGGACAGCCCGGTTCCTACGAGCAGTACTTC
TRBD2	NA	TRBV20-1	TRBJ2-7	CSARIIGGGFYEQYF	TGCAGTGCTAGGATTATCGGCGGGGGTTTCTACGAGCAGTACTTC
TRBD1	few	TRBV19	TRBJ2-1	CASSPYRGIYNEQFF	TGTGCCAGTAGTCCATACAGGGGAATCTACAATGAGCAGTTCTTC
NA	few	TRBV29-1	TRBJ2-1	CSVDGWSSYNEQFF	TGCAGCGTTGACGGCTGGAGCTCCTACAATGAGCAGTTCTTC
NA	NA	TRBV7-6	TRBJ2-5	CASSLKGQTQYF	TGTGCCAGCAGCTTAAAGGGGCAGACCCAGTACTTC
TRBD1	NA	TRBV29-1	TRBJ2-3	CSARTGVGTDTQYF	TGCAGCGCCAGGACAGGGGTAGGCACAGATACGCAGTATTTT
NA	NA	TRBV10-3	TRBJ2-3	CAIRGSAVTDTQYF	TGTGCCATCAGGGGCTCAGCGGTCACAGATACGCAGTATTTT
TRBD1	few	TRBV24-1	TRBJ2-5	CATSGQGGQETQYF	TGTGCCACCAGTGGACAGGGGGGGCAAGAGACCCAGTACTTC
TRBD2	few	TRBV6-2/TRBV6-3	TRBJ2-1	CASTLTSGVYNEQFF	TGTGCCAGCACCCTGACTAGCGGGGTTTACAATGAGCAGTTCTTC
TRBD1	many	TRBV2	TRBJ2-7	CASSEDGTGGSYEQYF	TGTGCCAGCAGTGAAGATGGGACAGGGGGGTCCTACGAGCAGTACTTC
NA	NA	TRBV5-5	TRBJ2-1	CASSPGGGTYNEQFF	TGTGCCAGCAGCCCAGGGGGAGGGACCTACAATGAGCAGTTCTTC
TRBD2	many	TRBV19	TRBJ2-7	CASSIPGRSSYEQYF	TGTGCCAGTAGTATACCCGGGAGGAGCTCCTACGAGCAGTACTTC
NA	NA	TRBV3-1	TRBJ2-5	CASSLGTGSETQYF	TGCGCCAGCAGCTTGGGGACCGGTTCGGAGACCCAGTACTTC
NA	few	TRBV19	TRBJ1-1	CASSDLLPNTEAFF	TGTGCCAGCTCCGACCTCCTTCCGAACACTGAAGCTTTCTTT
TRBD2	NA	TRBV9	TRBJ2-3	CASSVGSGSGTDTQYF	TGTGCCAGCAGCGTAGGGAGCGGGAGCGGCACAGATACGCAGTATTTT
NA	few	TRBV30	TRBJ1-5	CAWSGDEGSQPQHF	TGTGCCTGGAGTGGGGATGAGGGGAGTCAGCCCCAGCATTTT
NA	NA	TRBV20-1	TRBJ1-6	CSASKGFQNSPLHF	TGCAGTGCTAGTAAAGGATTCCAGAATTCACCCCTCCACTTT
TRBD1	many	TRBV7-2	TRBJ2-1	CASRIRYRGLRNEQFF	TGTGCCAGCAGGATCCGATACAGGGGGCTTAGGAATGAGCAGTTCTTC
NA	NA	TRBV12-3/TRBV12-4	TRBJ1-6	CASSRSMYGNSPLHF	TGTGCCAGCAGTCGTTCCATGTACGGGAATTCACCCCTCCACTTT
NA	many	TRBV20-1	TRBJ1-1	CSARGRLNTEAFF	TGCAGTGCTAGGGGGAGGCTGAACACTGAAGCTTTCTTT
TRBD1	many	TRBV5-1	TRBJ1-1	CASSLGTVNTEAFF	TGTGCCAGCAGTCTCGGGACAGTCAACACTGAAGCTTTCTTT
NA	few	TRBV2	TRBJ1-6	CASSFGQPADSPLHF	TGTGCCAGCAGTTTTGGACAGCCGGCCGATTCACCCCTCCACTTT
TRBD1	many	TRBV3-1	TRBJ2-1	CASSQDLTGGNEQFF	TGTGCCAGCAGCCAAGATTTGACAGGGGGGAATGAGCAGTTCTTC
TRBD2	many	TRBV7-2	TRBJ2-1	CASSKGSGIWGNEQFF	TGTGCCAGCAGCAAAGGCAGCGGGATTTGGGGCAATGAGCAGTTCTTC
NA	few	TRBV3-1	TRBJ2-7	CASSQAPSVSYEQYF	TGTGCCAGCAGCCAAGCTCCTAGCGTCTCCTACGAGCAGTACTTC
NA	few	TRBV3-1	TRBJ1-2	CASSQIAVYGYTF	TGTGCCAGCAGCCAAATAGCTGTCTATGGCTACACCTTC
NA	many	TRBV10-3	TRBJ2-3	CAISGRGSSTDTQYF	TGTGCCATCAGTGGGCGAGGATCTAGCACAGATACGCAGTATTTT
TRBD1	NA	TRBV6-1	TRBJ1-1	CASNTGQSNTEAFF	TGTGCCAGCAATACGGGACAGTCGAACACTGAAGCTTTCTTT
NA	NA	TRBV5-1	TRBJ1-1	CASSLVDGTGAEAFF	TGCGCCAGCAGCTTGGTGGATGGAACGGGGGCTGAAGCTTTCTTT